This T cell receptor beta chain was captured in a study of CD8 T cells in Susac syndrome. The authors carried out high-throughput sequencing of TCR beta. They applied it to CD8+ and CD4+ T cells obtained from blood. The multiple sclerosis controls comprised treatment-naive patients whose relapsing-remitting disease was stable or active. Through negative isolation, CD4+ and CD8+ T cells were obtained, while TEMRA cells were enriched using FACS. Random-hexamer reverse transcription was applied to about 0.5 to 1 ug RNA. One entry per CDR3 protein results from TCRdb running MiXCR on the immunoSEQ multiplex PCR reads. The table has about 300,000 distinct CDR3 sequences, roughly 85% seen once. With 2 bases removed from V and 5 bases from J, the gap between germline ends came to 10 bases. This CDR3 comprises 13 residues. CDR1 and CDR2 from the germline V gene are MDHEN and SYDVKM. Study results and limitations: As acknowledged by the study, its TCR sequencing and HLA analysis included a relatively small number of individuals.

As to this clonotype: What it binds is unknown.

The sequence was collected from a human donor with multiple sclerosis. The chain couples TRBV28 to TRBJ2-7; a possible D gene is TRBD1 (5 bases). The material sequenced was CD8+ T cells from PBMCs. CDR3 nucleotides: TGTGCCAGCAGTTTAATAGGGGCGGACGAGCAGTACTTC. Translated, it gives CASSLIGADEQYF.